The rows below give T cell receptor beta chains drawn from one sample of a study of regulatory T cells in long-lasting Graves disease. TCRdb passed the multiplex PCR reads through MiXCR, listing each CDR3 protein once. The sample lists roughly 500,000 distinct CDR3 sequences, 12% seen once, with over 7% in the top ten. This same sample was also taken into another study, of T cells in Graves' hyperthyroidism and ophthalmopathy.

The material sequenced was peripheral blood mononuclear cells (PBMCs), taken at new diagnosis, from a patient treated with antithyroid drugs. Receptors were obtained from a woman in her 30s with Graves disease. The CDR3 runs from the conserved cysteine through the conserved F or W. A D gene is named only where the DNA matches it firmly. Not every row has a clone size; where given, it reads once, few, many or a size class.

clone_size j_call d_call v_call cdr3_aa cdr3_nt
many TRBJ2-1 TRBD2 TRBV6-2/TRBV6-3 CASSLRTSGKYNEQFF TGTGCCAGCAGTTTGCGGACTAGCGGGAAGTACAATGAGCAGTTCTTC
many TRBJ1-1 NA TRBV28 CASSPSEPEAFF TGTGCCAGCAGTCCCTCTGAACCTGAAGCTTTCTTT
many TRBJ1-2 TRBD1 TRBV7-9 CASSLQGGYGYTF TGTGCCAGCAGCCTACAGGGGGGGTATGGCTACACCTTC
many TRBJ2-5 TRBD1 TRBV6-5 CASSYGDSIQETQYF TGTGCCAGCAGTTACGGGGACAGCATTCAAGAGACCCAGTACTTC
few TRBJ1-5 NA TRBV7-2 CASSFTGTRTNQPQHF TGTGCCAGCAGCTTCACCGGGACAAGGACAAATCAGCCCCAGCATTTT
many TRBJ2-2 TRBD1 TRBV24-1 CATSRGQDTGELFF TGTGCCACCAGTAGGGGACAGGACACCGGGGAGCTGTTTTTT
few TRBJ2-2 NA TRBV5-6 CASSLALDSNTGELFF TGTGCCAGCAGCTTGGCCCTGGACAGCAACACCGGGGAGCTGTTTTTT
many TRBJ2-7 NA TRBV2 CASSEVGRDSYEQYF TGTGCCAGCAGTGAAGTAGGGCGGGACTCCTACGAGCAGTACTTC
NA TRBJ2-1 NA TRBV4-3 CASSSPSNEQFF TGCGCCAGCAGTTCCCCCAGTAATGAGCAGTTCTTC
many TRBJ2-2 TRBD1 TRBV3-1 CASSQDRAGGGGELFF TGTGCCAGCAGCCAAGATCGGGCAGGGGGCGGCGGGGAGCTGTTTTTT
NA TRBJ1-1 NA TRBV11-3 CASSLGQTNTETFF TGTGCCAGCAGCTTAGGCCAGACTAACACTGAAACTTTCTTT
many TRBJ1-1 TRBD1 TRBV24-1 CATSDPRQGDTEAFF TGTGCCACCAGTGACCCCAGACAGGGGGACACTGAAGCTTTCTTT
many TRBJ2-3 NA TRBV20-1 CSARLRTDTQYF TGCAGTGCTAGACTTCGGACAGATACGCAGTATTTT
many TRBJ1-2 TRBD1 TRBV6-5 CASSLTGRGNYGYTF TGTGCCAGCAGTTTGACAGGGAGAGGCAACTATGGCTACACCTTC
NA TRBJ1-2 NA TRBV30 CACSWGQGTHCSF NA
NA TRBJ2-3 NA TRBV29-1 CSVIRADTQYF TGCAGCGTTATAAGGGCCGATACGCAGTATTTT
many TRBJ2-7 NA TRBV7-8 CASSPQGTHSFYEQYF TGTGCCAGCAGCCCCCAGGGGACCCATTCCTTCTACGAGCAGTACTTC
many TRBJ2-3 NA TRBV5-1 CASSGSQGGRTDTQYF TGCGCCAGCAGCGGCTCCCAGGGGGGGAGGACAGATACGCAGTATTTT
many TRBJ2-1 TRBD2 TRBV18 CASSPRGLAGEREQFF TGTGCCAGCTCACCACGGGGGCTAGCGGGAGAACGTGAGCAGTTCTTC
few TRBJ2-2 NA TRBV5-6 CASSPYPEANTGELFF TGTGCCAGCAGTCCCTACCCCGAGGCGAACACCGGGGAGCTGTTTTTT
NA TRBJ2-1 NA TRBV27 CASSFLATYNEQFF TGCGCCAGCAGTTTTCTAGCCACTTACAATGAGCAGTTCTTC
many TRBJ2-5 TRBD2 TRBV3-1 CASSQAILAGVETQYF TGTGCCAGCAGCCAAGCCATACTAGCGGGAGTGGAGACCCAGTACTTC
many TRBJ2-7 NA TRBV11-2 CASSTYNTYEQYF TGTGCCAGCAGCACATACAACACCTACGAGCAGTACTTC
few TRBJ2-7 TRBD2 TRBV6-1 CASSPGLALYEQYF TGTGCCAGCAGTCCGGGACTAGCGTTATACGAGCAGTACTTC
many TRBJ1-5 NA TRBV2 CASSYGQEEPQHF TGTGCCAGCAGTTACGGGCAGGAGGAACCCCAGCATTTT
many TRBJ2-7 TRBD2 TRBV7-9 CASSSLGGEQYF TGTGCCAGCAGCTCCTTGGGGGGGGAGCAGTACTTC
many TRBJ2-2 NA TRBV7-3 CASSLSAGAGELFF TGTGCCAGCAGCTTATCGGCAGGGGCCGGGGAGCTGTTTTTT
NA TRBJ2-1 NA TRBV3-1 CASSPPRLAASYNEQFF TGTGCCAGCAGCCCCCCACGGTTAGCGGCCTCCTACAATGAGCAGTTCTTC
many TRBJ1-2 NA TRBV7-2 CASSPQGYGYTF TGTGCCAGCAGCCCACAGGGATATGGCTACACCTTC
many TRBJ2-5 NA TRBV10-3 CAISERWDFSRGSETQYF TGTGCCATCAGTGAGAGATGGGACTTTAGTCGGGGGTCGGAGACCCAGTACTTC
many TRBJ2-5 TRBD1 TRBV18 CASSSTGTEETQYF TGTGCCAGCTCATCGACAGGGACGGAAGAGACCCAGTACTTC
few TRBJ2-6 TRBD1 TRBV12-3/TRBV12-4 CASSRQGSGSGANVLTF TGTGCCAGCAGCCGACAGGGTTCAGGCTCTGGGGCCAACGTCCTGACTTTC
few TRBJ2-7 TRBD2 TRBV6-1 CASSATSGRGQYF TGTGCCAGCAGCGCGACTAGCGGGAGAGGGCAGTACTTC
many TRBJ2-1 NA TRBV20-1 CSARVGILSEQFF TGCAGTGCTAGAGTGGGTATCCTTAGCGAGCAGTTCTTC
many TRBJ2-5 TRBD2 TRBV11-2 CASSGTSGRAWETQYF TGTGCCAGCAGTGGGACTAGCGGGAGGGCCTGGGAGACCCAGTACTTC
many TRBJ2-6 NA TRBV14 CASSSVSGANVLTF TGTGCCAGCAGCTCCGTCTCTGGGGCCAACGTCCTGACTTTC
NA TRBJ2-7 NA TRBV12-3/TRBV12-4 CASSSEQYEQYF TGTGCCAGCAGTTCCGAACAGTATGAGCAGTACTTC
many TRBJ1-4 TRBD1 TRBV4-1 CASSQGRDRGEKLFF TGCGCCAGCAGCCAAGGGCGGGACAGGGGTGAAAAACTGTTTTTT